This TCR beta chain was observed in a study of T-cell memory formation after mild COVID-19. Study context: TCR clusters mostly belonged to single donors.

The study, taken as a whole, reports: The CD4+ clones that contracted clustered mainly within CM and EM, and the CD8+ clones concentrated in EMRA. Later expanders leaned CD4+, whereas clones that contracted between day 15 and 85 were balanced CD4/CD8.

Deletions cut 4 bases from V and 2 bases from J, with 10 bases between. Germline-derived CDR1 and CDR2 are KGHSH and LQKENI. This CDR3 is built from 14 residues. Researchers used 5'RACE with constant-segment primers to make TCR alpha and TCR beta cDNA libraries that carry sample barcodes and UMIs. A single record per CDR3 protein comes from TCRdb applying MiXCR to the 5' RACE reads. Altogether more than 300,000 distinct CDR3 sequences are present, 14% being singletons, with the ten largest covering 21%. This clonotype was recorded once. Antigen unknown. The chain joins TRBV18 to TRBJ2-3; TRBD2 might be the D (6 bases). The TCR originated in a man aged 18-30 years who had mild COVID-19 (a few samples of this study predate the infection). Cell type and time point are not known. The sequencing sample was made of PBMCs or a T cell subset sorted from them (not recorded which). The CDR3 is CASSHGSPTDTQYF. As DNA, the CDR3 is TGTGCCAGCTCACACGGGAGTCCCACAGATACGCAGTATTTT.